This T cell receptor beta chain was captured by sequencing in a study of shared clonotypes between healthy human individuals. Whole-study findings and limits: With a handful of donors compared, 4.5% to 6.5% of naive CD4 clonotypes were shared. Generation probabilities were higher for clonotypes shared across all four sorted-subset donors than for unshared ones. Estimated richness values were generally larger in naive subsets than in memory subsets.

Produced via immunoSEQ multiplex PCR; TCRdb's table is partial and in-frame only. The table includes fewer than 850,000 clones, roughly 96% detected once. As defined, naive CD8 cells were CD45RO-negative and positively selected for CCR7, with terminally differentiated effector memory CD45RA+ cells excluded. As regards this clone: Antigen: not known.

The CDR3 covers 15 residues. CDR1 SEHNR and CDR2 FQNEAQ come from the germline V gene (reference sequence). Germline trimming cut 5 bases from V and 5 bases from J; bases unmatched to any gene: 6. The genes are TRBV7-9 and TRBJ2-1; 10 bases line up with TRBD2. Material: naive CD8+ T cells sorted from blood. The source of this sequence is a man aged 25-40 years in good health. The CDR3 coding sequence is TGTGCCAGCAGCCGGAGCGGGAGGGAGAACAATGAGCAGTTCTTC. This translates into CASSRSGRENNEQFF. The whole variable domain, remainder taken from reference TRBV7-9 and TRBJ2-1, is DTGVSQNPRHKITKRGQNVTFRCDPISEHNRLYWYRQTLGQGPEFLTYFQNEAQLEKSRLLSDRFSAERPKGSFSTLEIQRTEQGDSAMYLCASSRSGRENNEQFFGPGTRLTVL.